The TCR beta chain described here comes from a study of blood T cell repertoires in COVID-19. Only in-frame clones appear in the TCRdb table, and some are missing; sequencing was by immunoSEQ multiplex PCR. The sample records about 40,000 clones, 89% being singletons. The CDR3 length is 13 residues. Germline CDR1 and CDR2: KGHSH and LQKENI. V was trimmed by 3 bases and J by 2 bases, leaving 7 bases between them. Specimen: peripheral blood. The chain combines TRBV18 with TRBJ1-1; D is ambiguous. This receptor was identified in a man between 65 and 85 years old with active COVID-19. CDR3 sequence reads: CASSPGKNTEAFF. The CDR3 nucleotides read TGTGCCAGCTCACCCGGGAAAAACACTGAAGCTTTCTTT.